The 32 T cell receptor beta chains below all came from one sample that was sequenced in a study of CD4 T cells in relation to SARS-CoV-2 and coronaviruses. Their specific antigens are unknown. Only in-frame clones appear in the TCRdb table, and some are missing; sequencing was by immunoSEQ multiplex PCR. The sample includes about 29,000 clones, about two thirds seen only once; the top ten take about 12%. CD4+ T cells from unexposed donors were obtained before the COVID-19 pandemic (2011-2018). CD4+ T cells were isolated from the cells after 10 days of culture. The sequenced material came from CD4+ T cells from PBMCs, cultured in vitro. Source of these receptors: a human donor in good health.

The genes are TRBV12-3 or TRBV12-4 and TRBJ2-3; D is unclear. CDR3 length: 12 residues. V lost 6 bases to trimming and J lost 8 bases, with 12 bases between them. CDR3 protein: CASSTVVGTQYF. In nucleotides, the CDR3 is TGTGCCAGCAGCACCGTGGTGGGTACGCAGTATTTT.

This clone was seen a handful of times. This chain joins TRBV11-2 and TRBJ1-3, with 7 bases identical to TRBD1. With 4 bases clipped from V and 0 bases from J, the junction kept 12 bases outside the gene matches. Germline-derived CDR1 and CDR2 are SGHAT and FQNNGV. The CDR3 covers 18 residues. The CDR3 coding sequence is TGTGCCAGCAGCTACACGGGGACAGAGAGCTACTCTGGAAACACCATATATTTT. It codes for CASSYTGTESYSGNTIYF.

The CDR3 spells CASSRQGRGAYEQYF. The CDR3 DNA sequence: TGTGCCAGCAGCAGACAGGGTCGTGGAGCCTACGAGCAGTACTTC. The chain has TRBV27 and TRBJ2-7; the match to TRBD1 covers 7 bases. V shed 6 bases and J 2 bases; nucleotides not matched to a gene: 10. The CDR3 is made up of 15 amino acids. Looked up from germline, CDR1 is MNHEY and CDR2 is SMNVEV (reference sequence).

The rearrangement links TRBV2 to TRBJ2-5, with D possibly matching TRBD1 (6 bases). Germline loops: CDR1 SNHLY, CDR2 FYNNEI. Trimming removed 6 bases from V and 4 bases from J, with 9 bases in between. The CDR3 runs to 12 residues. CDR3 amino acids: CASRLGGETQYF. In DNA form, the CDR3 reads TGTGCCAGCAGGTTAGGGGGAGAGACCCAGTACTTC.

V usage is TRBV5-1 and J usage is TRBJ2-1, with 8 bases identical to TRBD2. CDR1 SGHRS and CDR2 YFSETQ come from the germline V gene. V dropped 0 bases and J dropped 7; count of bases not matched to a gene: 9. This CDR3 is 16 amino acids long. Written as DNA, the CDR3 is TGCGCCAGCAGCTTGGCCACGGGGGGGCCGGATAATGAGCAGTTCTTC. It is translated as CASSLATGGPDNEQFF.

The chain couples TRBV18 to TRBJ2-5, with D unclear. The CDR3 sequence is 14 residues long. Germline V gene sequence: CDR1 KGHSH, CDR2 LQKENI. The ends were cut back, 3 bases at V and 3 bases at J, with 11 bases in the middle. The CDR3 DNA sequence: TGTGCCAGCTCACCTTTAGGCAGTAAAGAGACCCAGTACTTC. It translates to CASSPLGSKETQYF.

The sample holds a few counts of this clone. V usage is TRBV2 and J usage is TRBJ1-3; weak D call: TRBD1 (5 bases). This CDR3 region has 12 residues. Germline V gene lookup returns CDR1 SNHLY and CDR2 FYNNEI. V dropped 7 bases and J dropped 4 bases, with 8 bases sitting between them. Here the CDR3 reads CASKAGGNTIYF. In nucleotides, the CDR3 is TGTGCCAGCAAGGCAGGGGGAAACACCATATATTTT.

The chain joins TRBV6-5 to TRBJ2-7; D perhaps matches TRBD2 (6 bases). Germline CDR1 and CDR2: MNHEY and SVGAGI. CDR3 length equals 12 residues. V lost 5 bases, J lost 13 bases, and 18 bases lay in between. As DNA, the CDR3 is TGTGCCAGCAGTCCCCTCGCGGGGCCAGAATACTTC. Translation: CASSPLAGPEYF.

As DNA, the CDR3 is TGCGCCAGGGAAGGACAGGGGGAGGCCTCCTACGAGCAGTACTTC. Translated: CAREGQGEASYEQYF. The gene calls are TRBV10-1 and TRBJ2-7; TRBD1 matches at 10 bases. Trimming at V came to 9 bases and at J to 0 bases, leaving 8 bases not matched to a gene. The germline V gene has CDR1 WNHNN and CDR2 SYGVQD (reference sequence). CDR3 length: 15 amino acids.

This chain links TRBV19 with TRBJ2-5, with a possible D match to TRBD1 (6 bases). Trimming took 4 bases from V and 2 from J, leaving 14 bases between them. Germline lookup yields CDR1 LNHDA and CDR2 SQIVND (reference sequence). The CDR3 consists of 15 residues. The CDR3: CASSRRQAIQETQYF. In nucleotides, the CDR3 is TGTGCCAGTAGTAGGCGACAGGCGATTCAAGAGACCCAGTACTTC.

V is TRBV19 and J is TRBJ2-2; TRBD1 matches at 9 bases. Per the germline V gene, CDR1 is LNHDA and CDR2 is SQIVND (reference sequence). The CDR3 sequence is 12 residues long. The CDR3 nucleotides read TGTGCTACAGGGGGCAAGGGCGGGGAGCTGTTTTTT. Its protein is CATGGKGGELFF.

This chain joins TRBV30 and TRBJ1-4; D unclear. This CDR3 comprises 11 residues. V was shortened by 2 bases and J by 10 bases, with 8 bases between the two germline ends. CDR1 is GTSNPN and CDR2 is SVGIG in the germline V gene (reference sequence). CDR3 bases: TGTGCCTGGAGTCCCGGCCTAAAACTGTTTTTT. This codes for CAWSPGLKLFF.

This rearrangement joins TRBV5-1 to TRBJ1-1, with 11 bases matching TRBD1. The CDR3 length is 16 residues. Germline V gene lookup returns CDR1 SGHRS and CDR2 YFSETQ. V lost 4 bases to trimming and J lost 5 bases; unmatched junction nucleotides: 10. This CDR3 reads CASSPGTGGSGTEAFF. The CDR3, as DNA: TGCGCCAGCAGCCCCGGGACAGGGGGGTCAGGGACTGAAGCTTTCTTT.

This chain connects TRBV10-3 to TRBJ1-5; D gene uncertain. V lost 11 bases to trimming and J lost 1 base, with 18 bases between them. Germline V lookup: CDR1 ENHRY, CDR2 SYGVKD. The CDR3 runs 15 residues. CDR3 protein: CASCAGIQSNQPQHF. As DNA, the CDR3 is TGTGCCTCCTGTGCCGGGATACAGAGCAATCAGCCCCAGCATTTT.

This chain joins TRBV19 and TRBJ2-1; 7 nucleotides agree with TRBD2. The CDR3 loop spans 17 amino acids. Germline V CDR1 and CDR2: LNHDA, SQIVND (reference sequence). The J segment lost 0 bases and the V segment lost 1 base, leaving 6 bases of the junction unmatched. The CDR3 DNA is TGTGCCAGTAGTATAGTCTGGCTAGCGGACTCCTACAATGAGCAGTTCTTC. It codes for CASSIVWLADSYNEQFF.

This clone was seen only once. The rearrangement joins TRBV12-3 or TRBV12-4 to TRBJ1-5; no reliable D call. CDR3 length equals 13 residues. V lost 0 bases and J 5 bases, leaving 5 bases between the germline ends. CDR3 in DNA: TGTGCCAGCAGTTTAGCGATGGATCAGCCCCAGCATTTT. It specifies CASSLAMDQPQHF.

V is TRBV23-1 and J is TRBJ2-7, with TRBD2 as a possible D gene (7 bases). TRBV23-1 is sorted into the ORF group, with uncertain function. The CDR3 contains 17 residues. Deletions cut 0 bases from V and 0 bases from J, with 15 bases between. The CDR3 DNA reads as TGCGCCAGCAGTCAATCAGGGGGGGCGCGACGCTCCTACGAGCAGTACTTC. This translates into CASSQSGGARRSYEQYF.

This chain uses TRBV2 with TRBJ2-3, with D hard to call. Looked up from germline, CDR1 is SNHLY and CDR2 is FYNNEI. The ends were cut back, 4 bases at V and 8 bases at J, with 13 bases in the middle. CDR3 length equals 13 residues. The CDR3: CASSADLYRTQYF. CDR3 DNA: TGTGCCAGCAGTGCCGACCTCTACCGTACGCAGTATTTT.

The chain employs TRBV12-2 and TRBJ2-7; TRBD1, the D gene given by the table, was not confirmed from the DNA. TRBV12-2 is noted as a pseudogene. The CDR3 loop spans 16 amino acids. Here the CDR3 reads CASRPSLGLHPYEQYF. Written as DNA, the CDR3 is TGTGCAAGTCGCCCTTCCTTGGGCCTCCACCCCTACGAGCAGTACTTC.

The chain is built from TRBV19 and TRBJ1-3; D not certain. V was clipped by 3 bases and J by 1 base, with 7 bases between them. This CDR3 region has 14 residues. The germline gives CDR1 LNHDA, CDR2 SQIVND (reference sequence). CDR3 bases: TGTGCCAGTAGTATCTCGGAATCTGGAAACACCATATATTTT. It yields the protein CASSISESGNTIYF.

The V gene is TRBV7-2, the J gene TRBJ2-7; 10 nucleotides match TRBD2. With V trimmed by 0 bases and J by 6 bases, 8 bases remained unmatched. CDR1 SGHTA and CDR2 FQGNSA come from the germline V gene. The CDR3 is made up of 16 amino acids. The CDR3 DNA reads as TGTGCCAGCAGCTTAGCGCTAGCGGGAGTACAAAGCGAGCAGTACTTC. It is translated as CASSLALAGVQSEQYF.

The chain has TRBV5-1 and TRBJ1-1, with D uncertain. V was shortened by 5 bases and J by 1 base, with 9 bases between the two germline ends. CDR1 and CDR2 (germline): SGHRS, YFSETQ. The CDR3 runs to 13 residues. Here the CDR3 reads CASRTTANTEAFF. The CDR3 DNA reads TGCGCCAGCAGAACTACAGCGAACACTGAAGCTTTCTTT.

This clone was detected only a few times. This sequence joins TRBV5-1 and TRBJ2-2; D gene ambiguous. The germline CDR1 and CDR2 sequences are SGHRS and YFSETQ. The V and J ends lost 7 bases and 1 base respectively, with 11 bases between them. The CDR3 is made up of 14 amino acids. CDR3 sequence reads: CASSMAVNTGELFF. The CDR3 coding sequence is TGCGCCAGCTCCATGGCAGTGAACACCGGGGAGCTGTTTTTT.

This clone has only a few counts. The chain links TRBV2 to TRBJ1-2; D remains ambiguous. The CDR3 has 12 amino acids. CDR1 and CDR2 (germline): SNHLY, FYNNEI. V was pared by 3 bases and J by 7 bases, with 9 bases between. CDR3 loop: CASSDMLGGYTF. Here the CDR3 DNA reads TGTGCCAGCAGTGACATGTTGGGTGGCTACACCTTC.

This clone turned up a few times. The chain links TRBV5-1 to TRBJ1-2; D is perhaps TRBD1 (6 bases). Per germline, CDR1 SGHRS and CDR2 YFSETQ. V dropped 0 bases and J dropped 4 bases, with 10 bases sitting between them. The CDR3 is 14 residues long. The CDR3 DNA sequence: TGCGCCAGCAGCTTGGGGCAGGGGTCCTATGGCTACACCTTC. Translated: CASSLGQGSYGYTF.

The rearrangement links TRBV5-4 to TRBJ1-5; 9 bases align to TRBD1. V gave up 5 bases and J gave up 9 bases; unmatched junction bases: 9. The germline V gene encodes CDR1 SGHNT and CDR2 YYREEE (reference sequence). The CDR3 is 14 amino acids. The CDR3 reads CASSPDRGIGPQHF. CDR3 DNA: TGTGCCAGCAGTCCGGACAGGGGAATAGGGCCCCAGCATTTT.

The chain uses TRBV9 and TRBJ1-5; D remains ambiguous. CDR3 length: 15 residues. Germline lookup yields CDR1 SGDLS and CDR2 YYNGEE. V lost 0 bases and J 3 bases, leaving 10 bases between the germline ends. The CDR3 here is CASSVGGQINQPQHF. CDR3 coding DNA: TGTGCCAGCAGCGTAGGTGGGCAGATCAATCAGCCCCAGCATTTT.

The gene calls are TRBV7-9 and TRBJ1-6; D is possibly TRBD1 (5 bases). Germline lookup yields CDR1 SEHNR and CDR2 FQNEAQ (reference sequence). The V gene lost 3 bases and the J gene lost 10 bases, with 16 bases spanning the gap. The CDR3 sequence is 15 residues long. In DNA form, the CDR3 reads TGTGCCAGCAGCTTCGGCGTGGGGGGTGGGTCACCCCTCCACTTT. This codes for CASSFGVGGGSPLHF.

The rearrangement joins TRBV10-3 to TRBJ1-1; D is undetermined. Trimming pared 0 bases from V and 4 bases from J, leaving 9 bases between. Germline CDR1 and CDR2: ENHRY and SYGVKD. CDR3 length: 14 residues. The CDR3 sequence is CAISESGRRTEAFF. Written as DNA, the CDR3 is TGTGCCATCAGTGAGTCGGGCAGACGCACTGAAGCTTTCTTT.

The V gene is TRBV2, the J gene TRBJ1-5, with a weak D call TRBD1 (5 bases). Looked up from germline, CDR1 is SNHLY and CDR2 is FYNNEI. This CDR3 region has 15 residues. The V end lost 5 bases, the J end lost 5 bases, and 16 bases lay between the germline ends. The CDR3 sequence: CASSQLPGGDQPQHF. The CDR3 DNA reads as TGTGCCAGCAGTCAGCTGCCAGGAGGGGATCAGCCCCAGCATTTT.

The J gene is TRBJ2-5, the V gene TRBV29-1, with 10 bases identical to TRBD1. The J segment lost 6 bases and the V segment lost 3 bases, leaving 7 bases of the junction unmatched. Germline values: CDR1 SQVTM, CDR2 ANQGSEA. The CDR3 is made up of 14 amino acids. This CDR3 reads CSVERGDRGKTQYF. The CDR3 DNA sequence: TGCAGCGTTGAGCGGGGGGACAGGGGTAAGACCCAGTACTTC.

This rearrangement joins TRBV4-1 to TRBJ2-1, with 7 bases fitting TRBD2. Trimming at V came to 4 bases and at J to 5 bases, leaving 11 bases not matched to a gene. Germline V gene sequence: CDR1 MGHRA, CDR2 YSYEKL. The CDR3 totals 16 residues. The CDR3 loop reads CASSPMGGSTNNEQFF. The DNA of the CDR3 is TGCGCCAGCAGCCCCATGGGGGGGTCGACAAACAATGAGCAGTTCTTC.